The TCR beta chain described here comes from a study of blood T cell repertoires in COVID-19. Across the whole study: Sites across the United States, Italy and Spain contributed samples from acute and convalescent COVID-19.

The protocol was immunoSEQ multiplex PCR, while the TCRdb copy is restricted to in-frame clones and leaves out a portion. Of 90,000 or so clones listed, 60% to 80% are singletons. The CDR3 spans 13 residues. V was pared by 7 bases and J by 2 bases, with 8 bases between. Input material: peripheral blood. The chain combines TRBV12-3 or TRBV12-4 with TRBJ2-2, with D hard to call. This TCR was recovered from a woman aged 80 or older with acute or convalescent COVID-19. The CDR3, as DNA: TGTGCCAGCAATCAGTACAACACCGGGGAGCTGTTTTTT. Its translation: CASNQYNTGELFF.